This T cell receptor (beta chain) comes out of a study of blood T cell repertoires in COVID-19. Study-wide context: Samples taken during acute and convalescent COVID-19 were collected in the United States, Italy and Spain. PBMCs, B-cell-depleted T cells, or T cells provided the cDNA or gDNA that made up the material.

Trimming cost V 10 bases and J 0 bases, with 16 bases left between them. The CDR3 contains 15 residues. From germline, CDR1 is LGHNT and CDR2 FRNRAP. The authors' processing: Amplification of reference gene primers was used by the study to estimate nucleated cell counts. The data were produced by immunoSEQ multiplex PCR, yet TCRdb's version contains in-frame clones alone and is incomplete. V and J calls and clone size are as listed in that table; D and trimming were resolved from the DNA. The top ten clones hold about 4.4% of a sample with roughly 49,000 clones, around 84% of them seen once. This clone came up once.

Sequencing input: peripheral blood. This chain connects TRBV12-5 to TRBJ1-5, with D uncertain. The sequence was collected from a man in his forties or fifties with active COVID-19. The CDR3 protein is CANLGPGRSNQPQHF. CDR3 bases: TGTGCTAATCTCGGTCCGGGTCGTAGCAATCAGCCCCAGCATTTT.